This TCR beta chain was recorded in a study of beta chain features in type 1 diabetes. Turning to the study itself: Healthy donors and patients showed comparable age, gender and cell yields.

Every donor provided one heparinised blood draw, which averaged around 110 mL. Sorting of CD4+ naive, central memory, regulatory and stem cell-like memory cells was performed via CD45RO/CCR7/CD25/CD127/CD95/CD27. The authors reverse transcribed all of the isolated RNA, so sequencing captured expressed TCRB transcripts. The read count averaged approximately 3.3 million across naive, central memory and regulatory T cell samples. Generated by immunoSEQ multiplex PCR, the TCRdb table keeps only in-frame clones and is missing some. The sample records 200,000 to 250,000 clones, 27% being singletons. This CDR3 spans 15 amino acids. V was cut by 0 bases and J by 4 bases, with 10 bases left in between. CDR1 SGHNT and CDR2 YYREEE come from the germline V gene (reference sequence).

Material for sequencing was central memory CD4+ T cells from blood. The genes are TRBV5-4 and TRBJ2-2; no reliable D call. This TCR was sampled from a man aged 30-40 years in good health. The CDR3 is CASSLEVKSTGELFF. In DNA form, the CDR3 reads TGTGCCAGCAGCTTGGAGGTCAAGAGCACCGGGGAGCTGTTTTTT.